Here is one T cell receptor (beta chain) with its context. This clone has only one observation. Its antigen target is currently unknown. The record has no base qualities; no much larger clone is one base away. The sample comes from a study of blood T cell repertoires in COVID-19 (dated by TCRdb to the early 2020s). Study-wide context: Collaborator samples came from the United States, Italy and Spain and covered acute and convalescent phases of COVID-19. The material from the prospective study consisted of cDNA or gDNA derived from T cells, B-cell-depleted T cells, or PBMCs. Deeply sampled blood TCRbeta repertoires from subjects exposed to, actively infected with, or recovered from COVID-19 were included in the dataset. The repertoires were released in a freely available public database intended as a resource for research on the immune response to SARS-CoV-2. Samples were obtained from the ongoing ImmuneRACE study (first 160 participants) and from over 1,000 subjects provided by 6 global collaborators. A de-identified subject ID, COVID-19 status, age in years and sex were almost always included in the sample metadata. HLA class I and class II types, where available, came from metadata supplied by the sample provider rather than from assay-based typing. Here is what the overall study found, with its caveats: The amount of clinical and demographic metadata varied by source and participant and was provided uncurated.

The collaborating institutions used their own protocols to collect whole blood in K2EDTA tubes. For TCRbeta analysis, collaborators shipped samples in one of three forms: frozen whole blood, isolated PBMCs, or DNA extracted from either of those sample types. From the cysteine up to the phenylalanine, the CDR3 has a length of 14 residues. Solely the CDR3 DNA is kept, with 42 bases framed from the first base. CDR1 and CDR2 are drawn from the germline V gene: MGHRA, YSYEKL. V is pared back by 5 bases and J by 1 base, with 11 bases lying between the germline termini. TCRbeta CDR3 regions were amplified from genomic DNA using the immunoSEQ Assay, a bias-controlled multiplex PCR. The source study handled its data this way. The number of nucleated cells in each sample was estimated by amplification of reference gene primers within the assay. To quantify the absolute abundance of each unique TCRbeta CDR3 rearrangement, sequence reads were collapsed and filtered. For each sample, productive Simpson clonality was calculated as the square root of Simpson's diversity index across productive rearrangements. TCRdb provides this immuneACCESS table in a form limited to in-frame rearrangements. Some clones are lacking; in checked studies, under half of them reflect an unresolved V gene, and why the rest are absent is not known. Clonal size and the V and J genes are those of that table, whereas D and trimming came from the DNA. Here the sample has approximately 360,000 clones; about 89% occur a single time. The top ten hold more than 1% of the sample.

The chain is made from TRBV4-1 and TRBJ1-1, and perhaps TRBD1 as D gene, on 6 matching bases. The source of this sequence is a man in his forties with acute or convalescent COVID-19. The sample consisted of peripheral blood. In nucleotides, the sequence is TGCGCCAGCAGCAGAGGGACAAAGAACACTGAAGCTTTCTTT. This codes for CASSRGTKNTEAFF.